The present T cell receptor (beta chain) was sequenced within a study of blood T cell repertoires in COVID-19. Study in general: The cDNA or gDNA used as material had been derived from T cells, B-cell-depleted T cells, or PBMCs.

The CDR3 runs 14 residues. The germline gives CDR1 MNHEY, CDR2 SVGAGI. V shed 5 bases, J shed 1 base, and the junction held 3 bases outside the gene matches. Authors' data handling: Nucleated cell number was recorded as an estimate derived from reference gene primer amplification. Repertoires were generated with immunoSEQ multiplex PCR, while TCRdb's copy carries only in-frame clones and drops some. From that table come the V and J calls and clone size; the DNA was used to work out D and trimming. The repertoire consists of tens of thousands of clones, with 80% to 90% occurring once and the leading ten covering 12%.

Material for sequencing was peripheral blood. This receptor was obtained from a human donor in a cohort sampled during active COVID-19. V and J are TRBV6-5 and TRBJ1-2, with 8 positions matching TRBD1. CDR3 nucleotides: TGTGCCAGCAGTAGGACAGGGTTTAACTATGGCTACACCTTC. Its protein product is CASSRTGFNYGYTF.